Listed below are T cell receptor beta chains from one sample, sequenced in a study of OX40 agonist ivuxolimab in advanced cancers. Data came from immunoSEQ multiplex PCR; TCRdb stores just in-frame clones and leaves some out. The table shows about 120,000 clones, with roughly nine tenths occurring only once. Sequencing was performed on CD4+ or CD8+ T cells sorted from blood, taken in a trial of the OX40 agonist ivuxolimab. The receptors come from an adult with an advanced solid tumor such as melanoma, head and neck, liver or kidney cancer. CDR3s leave out the opening cysteine and the closing phenylalanine or tryptophan.

len,j_gene,v_gene,CDR3aa
11,TRBJ2-7,TRBV6-6,ASSLQGPLEQY
13,TRBJ1-5,TRBV5-1,ASSLESSRYQPQH
15,TRBJ2-1,TRBV7-2,ASSWVMLDRGNNEQF
15,TRBJ1-3,TRBV2,ASSEAGGRSSGNTIY
14,TRBJ2-5,TRBV7-2,ASLGGTTGLRGTQY
9,TRBJ1-1,TRBV28,ASLGVVEAF
12,TRBJ2-2,TRBV28,ASSWVLGTGELF
13,TRBJ2-7,TRBV7-9,ASSGLKQGAYEQY
11,TRBJ1-3,TRBV30,AWSGGSGNTIY
12,TRBJ2-7,TRBV5-1,ASSLGQGTNEQY
12,TRBJ2-2,TRBV9,ASSAIRVSGELF
13,TRBJ2-7,TRBV21-1,ASSERASRGYEQY
14,TRBJ2-6,TRBV28,ASSSLRDSGANVLT
12,TRBJ2-5,TRBV5-1,ASSGGTTGETQY
12,TRBJ1-6,TRBV28,ASFGGDRASPLH
13,TRBJ1-4,TRBV4-1,ASSQEGTVDGKLF
13,TRBJ2-3,TRBV7-2,ASSLMSTGTDTQY
12,TRBJ1-4,TRBV7-2,ASSLGQGGEKLF
14,TRBJ2-2,TRBV10-3,AISTSREGNTGELF
13,TRBJ2-1,TRBV6-4,ASSVSGQVYNEQF
13,TRBJ1-5,TRBV28,ASSSPTGLNQPQH
11,TRBJ2-3,TRBV28,ASRNRGGDTQY
13,TRBJ2-7,TRBV18,ASSPAAILGYEQY
14,TRBJ2-5,TRBV7-3,ASSLGQGAEQETQY
10,TRBJ2-3,TRBV6-5,ASRADLYTQY
10,TRBJ1-2,TRBV7-9,ASSTEFYGYT
14,TRBJ1-3,TRBV7-8,ASSLTGLNSGNTIY
11,TRBJ2-7,TRBV18,ASALYTDYEQY
16,TRBJ2-5,TRBV7-8,ASSPSPGLAGAIETQY
13,TRBJ1-3,TRBV28,ASSLFPDSGNTIY
11,TRBJ2-3,TRBV2,ASSGVITDTQY
11,TRBJ2-5,TRBV11-2,ASGQGDQETQY
12,TRBJ1-4,TRBV29-1,SVGGPVTNEKLF
12,TRBJ1-4,TRBV2,ASRTLRGMEKLF
13,TRBJ2-4,TRBV14,ASSPTGAAKNIQY
12,TRBJ1-1,TRBV6-5,ASSLGQGNGRAF
10,TRBJ2-1,TRBV6-5,ASMLPQGEQF
13,TRBJ1-5,TRBV28,ASSAEFGSNQPQH
16,TRBJ2-7,TRBV28,ASRPVASTSGGFEEQY
12,TRBJ1-1,TRBV5-1,ASSLRTGGTEAF
13,TRBJ2-5,TRBV4-3,ASSQASGGPETQY
10,TRBJ1-1,TRBV6-5,ASSPTGTEAF
14,TRBJ1-6,TRBV19,ASSGPGSSYNSPLH
9,TRBJ2-3,TRBV7-8,ASSSTDTQY
12,TRBJ2-3,TRBV5-7,ASSLDRGKGAQY
15,TRBJ2-5,TRBV4-3,ASSRSYSGGVGETQY
13,TRBJ2-2,TRBV5-1,ASSSGDGATGELF
15,TRBJ2-3,TRBV10-1,ASSEQPGLVSTDTQY
12,TRBJ1-1,TRBV10-3,AISQTGALSEAF
13,TRBJ1-2,TRBV2,ASTPSSVLNYGYT
11,TRBJ2-7,TRBV4-1,ASSQEGTGEQY
9,TRBJ1-3,TRBV29-1,SVGEGGTIY
13,TRBJ2-3,TRBV7-6,ASSRGDRSTDTQY
12,TRBJ1-1,TRBV4-3,ASSQVTGQRLGL
9,TRBJ1-2,TRBV6-1,ASSRQDGYT
16,TRBJ2-3,TRBV18,ASSPRALTSGGTDTQY
11,TRBJ2-2,TRBV19,ASSTRVTGELF
12,TRBJ2-7,TRBV7-8,ASSSGQGRYEQY
9,TRBJ2-3,TRBV30,AWIGGDRQY
15,TRBJ1-2,TRBV28,ASSSPGQGFPGYGYT